This T cell receptor beta chain originates from a study of T cell responses to AZD1222 COVID-19 vaccine. Study observations and caveats: Vaccine-associated CD4 TCRs ranged over spike, dominating at 160-218 and 743-854. Donors in the cohort were predominantly white British and more often female, and clonal diversity was possibly underestimated.

Of note for this clone: Its cognate antigen is unknown.

The CDR3 runs to 15 residues. V lost 0 bases to trimming and J lost 1 base, with 10 bases between them. In germline, CDR1 is SGHRS, CDR2 YFSETQ. Method: immunoSEQ multiplex PCR; TCRdb's copy keeps in-frame clones and lacks some. The sample lists about 140,000 clones; around 90% were seen once. This sample comprised peripheral blood, obtained 28 days after the second AZD1222 dose. This chain uses TRBV5-1 with TRBJ1-1, with D possibly being TRBD1 (5 bases). The sequence came from an adult who received the AZD1222 COVID-19 vaccine. The chain's CDR3 is CASSLAGGANTEAFF. CDR3 bases: TGCGCCAGCAGCTTGGCCGGTGGGGCGAACACTGAAGCTTTCTTT.